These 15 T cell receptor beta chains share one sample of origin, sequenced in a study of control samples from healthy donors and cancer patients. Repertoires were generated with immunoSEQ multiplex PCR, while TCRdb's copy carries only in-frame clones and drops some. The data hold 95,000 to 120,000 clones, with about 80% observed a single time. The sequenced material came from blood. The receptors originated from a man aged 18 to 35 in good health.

The CDR3 is CASSSGRRAFF. DNA for the CDR3: TGTGCCAGCAGTTCTGGTCGGAGGGCTTTCTTT. This chain connects TRBV12-3 or TRBV12-4 to TRBJ1-1, with D unresolved. CDR3 length: 11 amino acids. The V end was cut by 4 bases, the J end by 11 bases, with 11 bases between.

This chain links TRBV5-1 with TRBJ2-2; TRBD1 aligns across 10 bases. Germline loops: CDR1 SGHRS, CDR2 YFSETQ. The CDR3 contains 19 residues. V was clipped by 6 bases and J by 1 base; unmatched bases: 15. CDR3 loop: CASTTNPGQGIGNTGELFF. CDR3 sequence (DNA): TGCGCCAGCACCACGAACCCGGGACAGGGGATCGGGAACACCGGGGAGCTGTTTTTT.

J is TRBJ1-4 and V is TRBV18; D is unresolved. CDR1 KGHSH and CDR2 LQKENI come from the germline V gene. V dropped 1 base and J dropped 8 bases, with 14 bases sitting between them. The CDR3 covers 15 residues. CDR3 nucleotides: TGTGCCAGCTCACCACGTACAGCTTTGGGGGAAAAACTGTTTTTT. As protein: CASSPRTALGEKLFF.

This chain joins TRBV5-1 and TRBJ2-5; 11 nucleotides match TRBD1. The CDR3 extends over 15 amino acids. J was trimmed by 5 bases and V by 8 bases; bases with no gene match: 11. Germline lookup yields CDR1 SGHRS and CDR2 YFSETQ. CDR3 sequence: CASRKEGTGGETQYF. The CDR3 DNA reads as TGCGCCAGTCGGAAGGAGGGGACAGGGGGGGAGACCCAGTACTTC.

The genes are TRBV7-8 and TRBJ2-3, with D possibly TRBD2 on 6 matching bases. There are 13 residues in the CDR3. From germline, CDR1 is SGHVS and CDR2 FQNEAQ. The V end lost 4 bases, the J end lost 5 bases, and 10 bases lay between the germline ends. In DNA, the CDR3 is TGTGCCAGCAGCTCGGGGGTCCAAGATACGCAGTATTTT. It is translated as CASSSGVQDTQYF. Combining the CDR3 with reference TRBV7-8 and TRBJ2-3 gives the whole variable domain GAGVSQSPRYKVAKRGQDVALRCDPISGHVSLFWYQQALGQGPEFLTYFQNEAQLDKSGLPSDRFFAERPEGSVSTLKIQRTQQEDSAVYLCASSSGVQDTQYFGPGTRLTVL.

CDR3 sequence reads: CASRTGGGYQETQYF. CDR3 nucleotides: TGTGCCAGCAGGACAGGGGGGGGGTACCAAGAGACCCAGTACTTC. The chain recombines TRBV28 with TRBJ2-5; 9 bases match TRBD1. From germline, CDR1 is MDHEN and CDR2 SYDVKM. After removal of 6 bases from V and 0 bases from J, the junction contained 5 bases not matched to a gene. The CDR3 runs 15 residues.

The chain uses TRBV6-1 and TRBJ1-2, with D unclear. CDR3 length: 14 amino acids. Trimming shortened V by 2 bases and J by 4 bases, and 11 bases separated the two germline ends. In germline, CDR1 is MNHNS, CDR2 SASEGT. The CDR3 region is CASSENPLSYGYTF. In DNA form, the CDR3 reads TGTGCCAGCAGTGAAAATCCCTTGAGCTATGGCTACACCTTC.

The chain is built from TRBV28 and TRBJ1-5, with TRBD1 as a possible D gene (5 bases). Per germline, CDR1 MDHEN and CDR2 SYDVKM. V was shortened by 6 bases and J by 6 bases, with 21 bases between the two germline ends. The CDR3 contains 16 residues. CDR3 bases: TGTGCCAGCAGCCCGGTTGGGGGGGGAAGCGGTCAGCCCCAGCATTTT. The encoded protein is CASSPVGGGSGQPQHF.

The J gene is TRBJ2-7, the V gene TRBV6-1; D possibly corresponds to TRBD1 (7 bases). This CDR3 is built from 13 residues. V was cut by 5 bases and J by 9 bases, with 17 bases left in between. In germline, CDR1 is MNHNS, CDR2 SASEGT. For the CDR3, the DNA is TGTGCCAGCAGTACAGGGGAGGATTTGGGGCAGTACGTC. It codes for CASSTGEDLGQYV.

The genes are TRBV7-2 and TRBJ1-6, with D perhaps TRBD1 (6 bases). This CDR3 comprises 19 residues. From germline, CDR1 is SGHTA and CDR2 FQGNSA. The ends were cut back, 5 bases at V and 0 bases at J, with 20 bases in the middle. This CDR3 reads CASSPASYRGLSYNSPLHF. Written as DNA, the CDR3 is TGTGCCAGCAGCCCCGCCTCTTACCGGGGGCTCTCCTATAATTCACCCCTCCACTTT.

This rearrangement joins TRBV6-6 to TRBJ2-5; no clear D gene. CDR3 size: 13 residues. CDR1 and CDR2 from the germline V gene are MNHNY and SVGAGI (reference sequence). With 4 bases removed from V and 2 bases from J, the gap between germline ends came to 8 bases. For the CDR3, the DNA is TGTGCCAGCAGTTTTTACAGACAAGAGACCCAGTACTTC. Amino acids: CASSFYRQETQYF.

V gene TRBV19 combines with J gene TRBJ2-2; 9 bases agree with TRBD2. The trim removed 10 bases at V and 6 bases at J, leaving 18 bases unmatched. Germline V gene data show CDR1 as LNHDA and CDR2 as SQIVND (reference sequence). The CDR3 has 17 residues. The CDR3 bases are TGTGCCACCCGGGTCGGCGGGGGGGCCCGGTGGGCCGGGGAGCTGTTTTTT. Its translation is CATRVGGGARWAGELFF.

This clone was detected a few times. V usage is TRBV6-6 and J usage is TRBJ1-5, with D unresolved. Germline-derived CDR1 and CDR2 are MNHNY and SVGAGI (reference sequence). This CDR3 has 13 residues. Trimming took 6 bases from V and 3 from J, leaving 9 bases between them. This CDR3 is CASSELDNQPQHF. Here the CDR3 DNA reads TGTGCCAGCAGCGAGTTAGACAATCAGCCCCAGCATTTT.

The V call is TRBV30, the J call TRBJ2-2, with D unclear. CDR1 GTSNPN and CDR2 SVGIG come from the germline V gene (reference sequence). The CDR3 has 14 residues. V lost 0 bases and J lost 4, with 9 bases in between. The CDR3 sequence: CAWSVTLSTGELFF. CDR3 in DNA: TGTGCCTGGAGTGTAACGCTGAGCACCGGGGAGCTGTTTTTT.

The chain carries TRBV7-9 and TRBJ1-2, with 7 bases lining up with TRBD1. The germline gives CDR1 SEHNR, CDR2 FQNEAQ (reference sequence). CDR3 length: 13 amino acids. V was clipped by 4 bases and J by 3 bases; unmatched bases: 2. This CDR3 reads CASSSTGDYGYTF. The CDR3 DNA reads TGTGCCAGCAGCTCAACAGGGGACTATGGCTACACCTTC.